The clone carrying this T cell receptor beta chain was observed at least ten times. The library came from three nested PCR rounds adapted from ARM-PCR protocols. Using its own MiXCR run on the multiplex PCR reads, TCRdb lists one record per CDR3 protein. The table lists tens of thousands of distinct CDR3 sequences, 60% to 70% of them singletons, with 15% to 20% in the top ten. V was pared by 5 bases and J by 2 bases, with 12 bases between. The CDR3 is made up of 14 amino acids. The data derive from a study of tumor and adjacent non-tumor tissue in lung cancer. RNA was extracted from bulk tissue without any cell sorting. This non-tumor lung sample came from over 3 cm beyond the tumor edge.

The source material was distant non-tumor lung tissue. V usage is TRBV12-3 or TRBV12-4 and J usage is TRBJ1-2; possible D gene TRBD1, 5 bases. The source of this sequence is a woman in her 40s with non-small cell lung cancer. CDR3 coding DNA: TGTGCCAGCAGTCGGGGACGGGCGAACTATGGCTACACCTTC. This encodes CASSRGRANYGYTF.